This T cell receptor (beta chain) was captured by sequencing in a study of cytomegalovirus exposure and HLA in healthy donors. Study findings and constraints: The study labeled 150 to 200 TCR beta chains cytomegalovirus-associated.

Concerning this clone: Its matching antigen is unknown.

Germline V gives CDR1 MNHEY, CDR2 SVGAGI. With 6 bases clipped from V and 7 bases from J, the junction kept 11 bases outside the gene matches. The CDR3 has 15 amino acids. The PCR ran on 60 Vbeta and 13 Jbeta primers. As processed by the authors: Tens of millions of unique TCR beta chains, 9 million to 14 million shared, were counted in a later analysis. Generated by immunoSEQ multiplex PCR, the TCRdb table keeps only in-frame clones and is missing some. The D gene and trimming were derived from the DNA, and the V and J assignments and clone size from that table. The sample holds 150,000 or so clones, under 80% seen once.

This sequence originates from a female donor in good health and CMV-seronegative. The chain combines TRBV6-5 with TRBJ1-1; 10 nucleotides match TRBD1. Sequenced input: PBMCs. The CDR3 nucleotides are TGTGCCAGCAGAAGATGGGACAGGGGATTTGGTGAAGCTTTCTTT. Translated, it gives CASRRWDRGFGEAFF.